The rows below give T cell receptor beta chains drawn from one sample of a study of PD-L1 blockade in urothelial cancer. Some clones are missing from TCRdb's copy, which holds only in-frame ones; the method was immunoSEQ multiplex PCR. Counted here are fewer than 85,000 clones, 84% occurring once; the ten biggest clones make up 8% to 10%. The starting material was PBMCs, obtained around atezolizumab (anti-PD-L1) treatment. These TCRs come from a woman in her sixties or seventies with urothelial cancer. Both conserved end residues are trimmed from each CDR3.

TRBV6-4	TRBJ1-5	ASSDYGQGSNQPQH
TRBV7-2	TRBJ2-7	ASRRTSGEWDEQY
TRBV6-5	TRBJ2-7	ASSPGQGRQY
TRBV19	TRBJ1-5	ASSLSGNQPQH
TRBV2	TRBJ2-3	ASSVGGDSDTQY
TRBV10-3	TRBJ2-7	ATLRGGDDEQY
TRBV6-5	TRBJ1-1	ASSYFVDTEAF
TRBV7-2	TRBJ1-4	ASSQGTGGEGEKLF
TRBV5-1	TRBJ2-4	ASSPETGSKNIQY
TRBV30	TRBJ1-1	AWSGGTANTEAF
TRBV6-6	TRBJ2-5	ASSLRSSGSLETQY
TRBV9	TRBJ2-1	ASSVVPSGGYNEQF
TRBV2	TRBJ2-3	ASSYTLAPGTDTQY
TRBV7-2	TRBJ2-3	ASSKQGGSTDTQY
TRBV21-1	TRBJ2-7	ASSKAPRGGEQY
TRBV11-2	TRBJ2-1	ASSLERINEQF
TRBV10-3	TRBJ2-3	AIRARLATDTQY
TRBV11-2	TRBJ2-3	ASSPTRAARTDTQY
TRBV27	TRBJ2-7	ASSSRDGSFKQY
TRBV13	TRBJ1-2	ASSGTEGPYSNYGYT
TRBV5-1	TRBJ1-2	ASSLVPGNYGYT
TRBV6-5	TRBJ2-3	ASSDPGHGDTQY
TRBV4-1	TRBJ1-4	ASSPYLRDGEKLF
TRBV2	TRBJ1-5	ASSDPTGSNNQPQH
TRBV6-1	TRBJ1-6	ASRPHRDGSSPLH
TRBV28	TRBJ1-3	ASSRDRGPAGNTIY
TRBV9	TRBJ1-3	ASSAYPIRNTIY
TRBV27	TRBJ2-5	ASSFGVGSGQETQY
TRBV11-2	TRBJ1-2	ASSLGVGQGDGYT
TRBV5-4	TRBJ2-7	ASSRQGDEQY
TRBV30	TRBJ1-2	AWSLWAGGYT
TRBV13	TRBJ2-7	ASSLQDYTYEQY
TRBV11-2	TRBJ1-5	ASSVGQGPQH
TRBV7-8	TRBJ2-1	ASSLWENEQF
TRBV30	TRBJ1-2	AWQRDRDYGYT
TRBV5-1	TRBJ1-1	ASSLVGGNTEAF
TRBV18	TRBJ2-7	ASSPPRGLAGHEQY
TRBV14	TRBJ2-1	ASSQGDRGKV
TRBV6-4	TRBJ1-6	ASSLDRANSPLH
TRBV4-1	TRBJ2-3	ASSRTAGGPASTDTQY
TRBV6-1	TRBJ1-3	ASSAQGTGNTIY